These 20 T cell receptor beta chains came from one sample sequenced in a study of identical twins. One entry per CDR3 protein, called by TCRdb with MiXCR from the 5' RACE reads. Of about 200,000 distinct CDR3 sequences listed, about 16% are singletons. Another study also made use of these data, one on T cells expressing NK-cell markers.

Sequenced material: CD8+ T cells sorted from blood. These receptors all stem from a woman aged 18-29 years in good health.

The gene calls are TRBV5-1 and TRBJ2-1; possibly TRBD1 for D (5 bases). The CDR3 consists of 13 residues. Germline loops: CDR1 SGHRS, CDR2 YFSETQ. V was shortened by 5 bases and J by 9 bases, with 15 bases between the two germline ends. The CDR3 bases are TGCGCCAGCAGTCCAGCAGGGTACCGTGAGCAGTTCTTC. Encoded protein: CASSPAGYREQFF.

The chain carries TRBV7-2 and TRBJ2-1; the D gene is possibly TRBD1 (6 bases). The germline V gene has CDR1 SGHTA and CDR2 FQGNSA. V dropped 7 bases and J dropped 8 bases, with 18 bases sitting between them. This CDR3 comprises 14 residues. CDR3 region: CASTHIQGRDEQFF. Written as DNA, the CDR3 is TGTGCCAGCACCCATATCCAGGGGCGAGATGAGCAGTTCTTC. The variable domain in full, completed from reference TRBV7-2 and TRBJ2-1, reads GAGVSQSPSNKVTEKGKDVELRCDPISGHTALYWYRQSLGQGLEFLIYFQGNSAPDKSGLPSDRFSAERTGGSVSTLTIQRTQQEDSAVYLCASTHIQGRDEQFFGPGTRLTVL.

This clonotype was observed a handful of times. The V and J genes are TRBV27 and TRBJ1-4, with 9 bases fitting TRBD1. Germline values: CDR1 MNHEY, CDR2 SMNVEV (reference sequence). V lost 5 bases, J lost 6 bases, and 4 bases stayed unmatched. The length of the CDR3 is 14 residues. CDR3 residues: CASSGTGSDEKLFF. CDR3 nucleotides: TGTGCCAGCAGTGGGACAGGGTCCGATGAAAAACTGTTTTTT.

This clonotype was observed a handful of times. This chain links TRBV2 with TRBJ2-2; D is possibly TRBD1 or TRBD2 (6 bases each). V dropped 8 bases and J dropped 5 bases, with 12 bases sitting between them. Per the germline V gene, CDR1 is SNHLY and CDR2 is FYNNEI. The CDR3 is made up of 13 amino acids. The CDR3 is CASLGGRTGELFF. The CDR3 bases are TGTGCCAGCTTGGGGGGCCGAACCGGGGAGCTGTTTTTT.

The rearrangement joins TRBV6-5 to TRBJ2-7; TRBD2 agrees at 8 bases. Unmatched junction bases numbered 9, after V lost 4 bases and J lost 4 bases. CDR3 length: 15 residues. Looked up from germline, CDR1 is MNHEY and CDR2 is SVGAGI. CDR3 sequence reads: CASSSRSGGAYEQYF. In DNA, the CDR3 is TGTGCCAGCAGTTCCCGAAGCGGGGGTGCATACGAGCAGTACTTC.

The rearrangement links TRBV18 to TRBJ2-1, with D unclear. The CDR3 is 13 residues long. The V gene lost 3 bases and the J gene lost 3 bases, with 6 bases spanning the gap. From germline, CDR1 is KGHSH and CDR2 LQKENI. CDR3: CASSPVDYNEQFF. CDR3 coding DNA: TGTGCCAGCTCACCGGTGGACTACAATGAGCAGTTCTTC.

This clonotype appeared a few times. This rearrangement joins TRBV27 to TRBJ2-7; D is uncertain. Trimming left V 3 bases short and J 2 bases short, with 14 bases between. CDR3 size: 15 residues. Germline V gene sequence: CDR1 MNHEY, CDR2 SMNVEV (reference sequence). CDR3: CASSFVTDGPYEQYF. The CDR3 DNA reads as TGTGCCAGCAGTTTCGTTACTGACGGGCCCTACGAGCAGTACTTC.

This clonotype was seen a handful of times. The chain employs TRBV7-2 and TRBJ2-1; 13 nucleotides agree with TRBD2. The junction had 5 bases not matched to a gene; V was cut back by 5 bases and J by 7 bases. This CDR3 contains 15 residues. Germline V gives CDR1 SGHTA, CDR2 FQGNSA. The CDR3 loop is CASSARLAGGNEQFF. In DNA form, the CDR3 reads TGTGCCAGCAGCGCTCGACTAGCGGGAGGAAATGAGCAGTTCTTC.

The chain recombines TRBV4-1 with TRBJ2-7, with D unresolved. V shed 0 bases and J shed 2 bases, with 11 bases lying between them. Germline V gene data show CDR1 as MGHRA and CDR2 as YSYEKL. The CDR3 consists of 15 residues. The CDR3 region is CASSQERESPYEQYF. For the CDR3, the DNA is TGCGCCAGCAGCCAAGAAAGGGAATCCCCCTACGAGCAGTACTTC.

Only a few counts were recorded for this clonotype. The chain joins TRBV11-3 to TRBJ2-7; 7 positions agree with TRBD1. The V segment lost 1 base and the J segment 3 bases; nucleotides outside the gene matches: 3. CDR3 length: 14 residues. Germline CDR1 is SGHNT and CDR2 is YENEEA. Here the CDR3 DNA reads TGTGCCAGCAGCTTAGTGGGACAGATCTACGAGCAGTACTTC. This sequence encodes CASSLVGQIYEQYF.

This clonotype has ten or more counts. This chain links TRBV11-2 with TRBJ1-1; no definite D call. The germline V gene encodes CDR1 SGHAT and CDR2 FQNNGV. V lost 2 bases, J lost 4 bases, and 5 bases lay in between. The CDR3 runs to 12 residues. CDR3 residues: CASSLLATEAFF. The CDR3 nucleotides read TGTGCCAGCAGCTTATTGGCCACTGAAGCTTTCTTT.

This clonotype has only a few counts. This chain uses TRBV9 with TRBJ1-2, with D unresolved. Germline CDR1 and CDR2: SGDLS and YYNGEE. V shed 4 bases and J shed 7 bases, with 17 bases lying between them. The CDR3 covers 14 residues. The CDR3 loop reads CASSPPPEGGGYTF. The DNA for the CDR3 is TGTGCCAGCAGCCCCCCTCCGGAGGGCGGTGGCTACACCTTC.

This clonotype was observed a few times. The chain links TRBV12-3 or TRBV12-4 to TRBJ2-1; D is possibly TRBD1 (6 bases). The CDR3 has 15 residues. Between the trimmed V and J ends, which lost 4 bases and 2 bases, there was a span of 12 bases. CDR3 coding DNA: TGTGCCAGCAGTTCCACGGGACACACCTACAATGAGCAGTTCTTC. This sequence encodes CASSSTGHTYNEQFF.

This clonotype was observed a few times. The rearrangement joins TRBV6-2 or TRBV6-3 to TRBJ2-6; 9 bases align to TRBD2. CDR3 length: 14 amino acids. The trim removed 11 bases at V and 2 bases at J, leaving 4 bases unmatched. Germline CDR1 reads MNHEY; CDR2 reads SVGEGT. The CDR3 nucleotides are TGTGCCTCGCGCGGGGGGGCTGGGGCCAACGTCCTGACTTTC. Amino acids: CASRGGAGANVLTF.

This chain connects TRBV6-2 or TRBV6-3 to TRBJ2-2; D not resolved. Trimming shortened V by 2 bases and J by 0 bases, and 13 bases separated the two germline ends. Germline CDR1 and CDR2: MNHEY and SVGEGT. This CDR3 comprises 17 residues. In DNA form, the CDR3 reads TGTGCCAGCAGTTACATCGGGTTAAGGACGAACACCGGGGAGCTGTTTTTT. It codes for CASSYIGLRTNTGELFF.

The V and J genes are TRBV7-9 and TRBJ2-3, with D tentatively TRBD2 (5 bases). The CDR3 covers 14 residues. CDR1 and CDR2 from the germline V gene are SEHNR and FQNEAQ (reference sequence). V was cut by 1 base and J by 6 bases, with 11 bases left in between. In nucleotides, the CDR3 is TGTGCCAGCAGCTTAGGAGTTGGGGAGGATACGCAGTATTTT. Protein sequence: CASSLGVGEDTQYF. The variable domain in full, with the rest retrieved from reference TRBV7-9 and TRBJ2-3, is DTGVSQNPRHKITKRGQNVTFRCDPISEHNRLYWYRQTLGQGPEFLTYFQNEAQLEKSRLLSDRFSAERPKGSFSTLEIQRTEQGDSAMYLCASSLGVGEDTQYFGPGTRLTVL.

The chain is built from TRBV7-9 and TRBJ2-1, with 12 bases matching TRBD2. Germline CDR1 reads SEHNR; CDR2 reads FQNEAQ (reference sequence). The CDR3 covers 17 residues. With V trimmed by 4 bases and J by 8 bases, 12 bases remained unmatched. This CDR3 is CASSSPSGGALRDEQFF. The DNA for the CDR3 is TGTGCCAGCAGCTCCCCTAGCGGGGGGGCCTTAAGGGATGAGCAGTTCTTC.

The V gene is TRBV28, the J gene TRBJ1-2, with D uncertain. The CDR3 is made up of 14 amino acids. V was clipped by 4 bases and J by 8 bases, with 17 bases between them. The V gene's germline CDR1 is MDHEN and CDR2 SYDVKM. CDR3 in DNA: TGTGCCAGCAGTTCCCCCCGAGCGGGATCCGGCTACACCTTC. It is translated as CASSSPRAGSGYTF.

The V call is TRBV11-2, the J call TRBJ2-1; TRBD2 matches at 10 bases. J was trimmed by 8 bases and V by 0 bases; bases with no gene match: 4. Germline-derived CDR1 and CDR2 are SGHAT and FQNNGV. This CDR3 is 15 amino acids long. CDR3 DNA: TGTGCCAGCAGCTTAGAAGCGGGGGGGCTGGATGAGCAGTTCTTC. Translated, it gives CASSLEAGGLDEQFF.

The chain's CDR3 is CASSHGEVRVFSTDTQYF. For the CDR3, the DNA is TGTGCCAGCAGCCACGGCGAGGTACGGGTTTTCAGCACAGATACGCAGTATTTT. The chain joins TRBV3-1 to TRBJ2-3, with unresolved D. Trimming left V 3 bases short and J 0 bases short, with 19 bases between. Germline CDR1 and CDR2: LGHDT and YNNKEL (reference sequence). CDR3 length: 18 residues.